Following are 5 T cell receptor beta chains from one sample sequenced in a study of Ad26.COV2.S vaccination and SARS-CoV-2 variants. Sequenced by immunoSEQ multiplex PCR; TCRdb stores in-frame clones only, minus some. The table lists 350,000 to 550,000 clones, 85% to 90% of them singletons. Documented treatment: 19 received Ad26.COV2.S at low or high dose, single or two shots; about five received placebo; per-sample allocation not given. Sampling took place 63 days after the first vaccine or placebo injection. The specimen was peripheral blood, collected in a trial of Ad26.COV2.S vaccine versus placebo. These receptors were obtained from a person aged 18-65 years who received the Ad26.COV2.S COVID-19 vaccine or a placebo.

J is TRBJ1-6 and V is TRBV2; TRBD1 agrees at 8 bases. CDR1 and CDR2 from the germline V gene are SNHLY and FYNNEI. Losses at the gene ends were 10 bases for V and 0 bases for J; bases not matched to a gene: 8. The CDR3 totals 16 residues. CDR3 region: CAILTGGSSYNSPLHF. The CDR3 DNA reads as TGTGCCATCCTTACAGGGGGGAGCTCCTATAATTCACCCCTCCACTTT.

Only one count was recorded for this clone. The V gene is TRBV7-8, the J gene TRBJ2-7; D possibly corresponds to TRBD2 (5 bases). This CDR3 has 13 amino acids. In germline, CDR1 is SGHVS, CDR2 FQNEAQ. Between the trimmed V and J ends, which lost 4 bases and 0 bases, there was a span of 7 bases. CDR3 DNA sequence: TGTGCCAGCAGCTCGGGGTTCTCCTACGAGCAGTACTTC. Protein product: CASSSGFSYEQYF. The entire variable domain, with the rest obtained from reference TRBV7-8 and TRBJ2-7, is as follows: GAGVSQSPRYKVAKRGQDVALRCDPISGHVSLFWYQQALGQGPEFLTYFQNEAQLDKSGLPSDRFFAERPEGSVSTLKIQRTQQEDSAVYLCASSSGFSYEQYFGPGTRLTVT.

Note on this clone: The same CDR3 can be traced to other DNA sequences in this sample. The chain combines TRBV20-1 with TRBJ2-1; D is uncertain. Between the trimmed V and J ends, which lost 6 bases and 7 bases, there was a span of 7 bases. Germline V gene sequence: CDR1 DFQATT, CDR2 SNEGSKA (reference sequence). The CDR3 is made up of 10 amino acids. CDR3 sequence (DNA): TGCAGTGCATTGGGGAATGAGCAGTTCTTC. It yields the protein CSALGNEQFF.

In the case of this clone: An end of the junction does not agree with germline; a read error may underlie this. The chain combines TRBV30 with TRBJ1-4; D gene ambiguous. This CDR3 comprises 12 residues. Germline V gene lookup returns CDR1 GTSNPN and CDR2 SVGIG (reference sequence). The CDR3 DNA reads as TGTGCCTGGAGTGTAGGTAATGAGAAACTGTTTTTT. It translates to CAWSVGNEKLFF.

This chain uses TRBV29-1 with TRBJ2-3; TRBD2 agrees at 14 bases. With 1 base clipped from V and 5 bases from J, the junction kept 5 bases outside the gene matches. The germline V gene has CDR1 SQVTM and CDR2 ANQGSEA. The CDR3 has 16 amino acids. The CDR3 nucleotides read TGCAGCGTTGAAGGGACTAGCGGGGGGCGGATAGATACGCAGTATTTT. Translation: CSVEGTSGGRIDTQYF.